This is a list of T cell receptor beta chains from one sample in a study of radiotherapy plus CTLA-4 blockade in lung cancer. Data came from immunoSEQ multiplex PCR; TCRdb stores just in-frame clones and leaves some out. The sample contains about 95,000 clones, roughly 85% of which appear only once. The sequencing used peripheral blood, collected from a patient treated with radiotherapy plus ipilimumab. These receptors all come from a human donor with non-small cell lung cancer who had stable disease on radiotherapy plus ipilimumab. Each CDR3 is given with its conserved first and last residue. Fields, in order: J gene, clone size, V gene, D gene, CDR3 protein, CDR3 DNA. D genes are given only for firm matches. Size is stated for part of the rows, as once, few or many counts, or as a class when the clone is expanded.

J gene: TRBJ2-5; clone size: -; V gene: TRBV6-1; D gene: TRBD2; CDR3 protein: CASSPRGGQETQYF; CDR3 DNA: TGTGCCAGCAGCCCACGGGGGGGTCAAGAGACCCAGTACTTC
J gene: TRBJ2-7; clone size: -; V gene: TRBV29-1; D gene: TRBD2; CDR3 protein: CSVSRGGYEQYF; CDR3 DNA: TGCAGCGTGTCGCGGGGGGGCTACGAGCAGTACTTC
J gene: TRBJ2-3; clone size: once; V gene: TRBV6-5; D gene: -; CDR3 protein: CASSYSGTEGTDTQYF; CDR3 DNA: TGTGCCAGCAGTTACTCGGGTACGGAGGGAACAGATACGCAGTATTTT
J gene: TRBJ2-3; clone size: -; V gene: TRBV29-1; D gene: -; CDR3 protein: CSVGEVDTQYF; CDR3 DNA: TGCAGCGTTGGGGAGGTAGATACGCAGTATTTT
J gene: TRBJ2-5; clone size: -; V gene: TRBV10-2; D gene: -; CDR3 protein: CASSEGETQYF; CDR3 DNA: TGCGCCAGCAGTGAGGGGGAGACCCAGTACTTC
J gene: TRBJ2-6; clone size: once; V gene: TRBV19; D gene: -; CDR3 protein: CASSAYRSSGANVLTF; CDR3 DNA: TGTGCCAGTAGTGCCTACAGGTCCTCTGGGGCCAACGTCCTGACTTTC
J gene: TRBJ1-5; clone size: once; V gene: TRBV5-1; D gene: -; CDR3 protein: CASSLAGSTNQPQHF; CDR3 DNA: TGCGCCAGCAGCTTGGCCGGCAGCACTAATCAGCCCCAGCATTTT
J gene: TRBJ2-1; clone size: -; V gene: TRBV4-1; D gene: TRBD2; CDR3 protein: CASSLLAGVGYNEQFF; CDR3 DNA: TGCGCCAGCAGTCTTTTAGCGGGAGTGGGCTACAATGAGCAGTTCTTC
J gene: TRBJ1-5; clone size: -; V gene: TRBV2; D gene: -; CDR3 protein: CASSPRGRVNQPQHF; CDR3 DNA: TGTGCCAGCAGTCCAAGGGGGAGGGTGAATCAGCCCCAGCATTTT
J gene: TRBJ1-6; clone size: -; V gene: TRBV28; D gene: TRBD1; CDR3 protein: CASSLWTGANSPLHF; CDR3 DNA: TGTGCCAGCAGTTTATGGACAGGGGCCAATTCACCCCTCCACTTT
J gene: TRBJ2-7; clone size: -; V gene: TRBV18; D gene: -; CDR3 protein: CASSPLHSRETSYEQYF; CDR3 DNA: TGTGCCAGCTCACCACTGCACTCCAGGGAGACTTCCTACGAGCAGTACTTC
J gene: TRBJ2-2; clone size: few; V gene: TRBV7-3; D gene: -; CDR3 protein: CASSLRQGGTGELFF; CDR3 DNA: TGTGCCAGCAGCTTACGGCAGGGCGGAACCGGGGAGCTGTTTTTT
J gene: TRBJ1-4; clone size: -; V gene: TRBV6-1; D gene: -; CDR3 protein: CASSAGQLNEKLFF; CDR3 DNA: TGTGCCAGCAGTGCAGGACAGCTTAATGAAAAACTGTTTTTT
J gene: TRBJ2-2; clone size: few; V gene: TRBV7-7; D gene: -; CDR3 protein: CASGNTGELFF; CDR3 DNA: TGTGCTAGCGGGAACACCGGGGAGCTGTTTTTT
J gene: TRBJ2-4; clone size: -; V gene: TRBV6-5; D gene: -; CDR3 protein: CASSYKGVDGNIQYF; CDR3 DNA: TGTGCCAGCAGTTACAAGGGGGTGGATGGAAACATTCAGTACTTC
J gene: TRBJ1-1; clone size: -; V gene: TRBV11-2; D gene: -; CDR3 protein: CASSLAVEEAFF; CDR3 DNA: TGTGCCAGCAGCTTAGCTGTAGAGGAAGCTTTCTTT
J gene: TRBJ2-7; clone size: -; V gene: TRBV18; D gene: -; CDR3 protein: CASSPKGAAPSREQYF; CDR3 DNA: TGTGCCAGCTCACCAAAGGGAGCGGCACCGTCGCGGGAGCAGTACTTC
J gene: TRBJ1-2; clone size: -; V gene: TRBV27; D gene: -; CDR3 protein: CASSLIYRGGKYGYTF; CDR3 DNA: TGTGCCAGCAGTTTAATATATCGCGGGGGTAAATATGGCTACACCTTC
J gene: TRBJ2-3; clone size: once; V gene: TRBV7-6; D gene: TRBD2; CDR3 protein: CASSLGSGGITDTQYF; CDR3 DNA: TGTGCCAGCAGCTTAGGATCGGGAGGTATCACAGATACGCAGTATTTT
J gene: TRBJ1-4; clone size: -; V gene: TRBV19; D gene: -; CDR3 protein: CASSSNIGRGYATNEKLFF; CDR3 DNA: TGTGCCAGTAGTAGTAACATTGGACGGGGCTATGCAACTAATGAAAAACTGTTTTTT
J gene: TRBJ2-6; clone size: -; V gene: TRBV18; D gene: TRBD1; CDR3 protein: CASSRLRDRDTGANVLTF; CDR3 DNA: TGTGCCAGCTCACGTCTCCGAGACAGGGATACCGGGGCCAACGTCCTGACTTTC
J gene: TRBJ2-3; clone size: once; V gene: TRBV28; D gene: -; CDR3 protein: CASSFQGLRWYF; CDR3 DNA: TGTGCCAGCAGTTTCCAGGGCCTGAGGTGGTATTTT
J gene: TRBJ1-2; clone size: -; V gene: TRBV27; D gene: -; CDR3 protein: CASFFSRYGYTF; CDR3 DNA: TGTGCCAGCTTTTTCAGTCGTTATGGCTACACCTTC
J gene: TRBJ2-7; clone size: -; V gene: TRBV9; D gene: -; CDR3 protein: CASSPANRYEQYF; CDR3 DNA: TGTGCCAGCAGCCCCGCCAACCGCTACGAGCAGTACTTC
J gene: TRBJ1-2; clone size: few; V gene: TRBV6-5; D gene: TRBD1; CDR3 protein: CASRTGTGNGYTF; CDR3 DNA: TGTGCCAGCAGGACCGGGACAGGGAATGGCTACACCTTC
J gene: TRBJ1-6; clone size: -; V gene: TRBV5-1; D gene: TRBD1; CDR3 protein: CASSLAVTGGNSPLHF; CDR3 DNA: TGCGCCAGCAGCTTGGCCGTTACAGGGGGGAATTCACCCCTCCACTTT
J gene: TRBJ2-3; clone size: once; V gene: TRBV2; D gene: -; CDR3 protein: CASMRDNTDTQYF; CDR3 DNA: TGTGCCAGCATGAGAGACAACACAGATACGCAGTATTTT
J gene: TRBJ1-6; clone size: -; V gene: TRBV5-4; D gene: TRBD1; CDR3 protein: CASSIRDSGSPLHF; CDR3 DNA: TGTGCCAGCAGTATCCGGGACAGTGGATCACCCCTCCACTTT
J gene: TRBJ2-3; clone size: few; V gene: TRBV11-1; D gene: -; CDR3 protein: CASSPGRWVTSTDTQYF; CDR3 DNA: TGTGCCAGCAGCCCGGGCCGTTGGGTGACTAGCACAGATACGCAGTATTTT
J gene: TRBJ2-2; clone size: -; V gene: TRBV5-1; D gene: TRBD1; CDR3 protein: CASSFKGGRDRGYTGELFF; CDR3 DNA: TGCGCCAGCAGCTTCAAAGGGGGCAGGGACAGGGGCTACACCGGGGAGCTGTTTTTT
J gene: TRBJ1-2; clone size: -; V gene: TRBV6-1; D gene: -; CDR3 protein: CALFSPYGYTF; CDR3 DNA: TGTGCCCTTTTCAGCCCCTATGGCTACACCTTC
J gene: TRBJ2-2; clone size: -; V gene: TRBV5-1; D gene: TRBD1; CDR3 protein: CASSLAGTGGDTGELFF; CDR3 DNA: TGCGCCAGCAGCTTGGCCGGGACAGGTGGGGACACCGGGGAGCTGTTTTTT
J gene: TRBJ1-1; clone size: -; V gene: TRBV30; D gene: -; CDR3 protein: CAWSGGVNTEAFF; CDR3 DNA: TGTGCCTGGAGTGGCGGAGTAAACACTGAAGCTTTCTTT
J gene: TRBJ1-2; clone size: -; V gene: TRBV5-5; D gene: -; CDR3 protein: CASSLAAGAVYGYTF; CDR3 DNA: TGTGCCAGCAGCTTGGCAGCAGGGGCTGTCTATGGCTACACCTTC
J gene: TRBJ1-1; clone size: -; V gene: TRBV11-2; D gene: -; CDR3 protein: CASSLGRAEAFF; CDR3 DNA: TGTGCCAGCAGCTTAGGTCGGGCTGAAGCTTTCTTT
J gene: TRBJ2-3; clone size: -; V gene: TRBV28; D gene: -; CDR3 protein: CASSLPGRTDTQYF; CDR3 DNA: TGTGCCAGCAGTTTACCAGGGCGGACAGATACGCAGTATTTT
J gene: TRBJ2-1; clone size: -; V gene: TRBV5-1; D gene: TRBD1; CDR3 protein: CASSFPRSDRGTYNEQFF; CDR3 DNA: TGCGCCAGCAGCTTTCCTCGATCGGACAGGGGCACCTACAATGAGCAGTTCTTC
J gene: TRBJ2-7; clone size: once; V gene: TRBV6-1; D gene: TRBD2; CDR3 protein: CASSPGTSGLEQYF; CDR3 DNA: TGTGCCAGCAGCCCCGGGACTAGCGGCCTCGAGCAGTACTTC
J gene: TRBJ2-1; clone size: -; V gene: TRBV9; D gene: -; CDR3 protein: CASSVTGFSNEQFF; CDR3 DNA: TGTGCCAGCAGCGTCACAGGGTTTTCCAATGAGCAGTTCTTC
J gene: TRBJ1-2; clone size: -; V gene: TRBV7-8; D gene: -; CDR3 protein: CASSLSAQGSTYGYTF; CDR3 DNA: TGTGCCAGCAGCTTATCCGCGCAGGGGAGCACCTATGGCTACACCTTC
J gene: TRBJ2-5; clone size: -; V gene: TRBV2; D gene: TRBD2; CDR3 protein: CASRTSGLAQETQYF; CDR3 DNA: TGTGCCAGCAGAACATCGGGACTAGCCCAAGAGACCCAGTACTTC
J gene: TRBJ2-7; clone size: -; V gene: TRBV6-5; D gene: TRBD1; CDR3 protein: CASRRDRGGEQYF; CDR3 DNA: TGTGCCAGCAGAAGGGACAGGGGGGGAGAGCAGTACTTC
J gene: TRBJ2-7; clone size: once; V gene: TRBV5-5; D gene: -; CDR3 protein: CASSLRRLQGRFHEQYF; CDR3 DNA: TGTGCCAGCAGCTTACGCCGTTTGCAGGGGAGATTCCACGAGCAGTACTTC
J gene: TRBJ1-1; clone size: -; V gene: TRBV18; D gene: -; CDR3 protein: CASSPPGRALVTEAFF; CDR3 DNA: TGTGCCAGCTCACCACCGGGCAGGGCCCTAGTGACTGAAGCTTTCTTT
J gene: TRBJ1-2; clone size: -; V gene: TRBV18; D gene: -; CDR3 protein: CASSPTGGIYGYTF; CDR3 DNA: TGTGCCAGCTCACCGACGGGGGGTATCTATGGCTACACCTTC
J gene: TRBJ2-7; clone size: -; V gene: TRBV27; D gene: -; CDR3 protein: CASSQQGLPYEQYF; CDR3 DNA: TGTGCCAGCAGTCAACAGGGCCTCCCCTACGAGCAGTACTTC
J gene: TRBJ2-7; clone size: -; V gene: TRBV6-1; D gene: -; CDR3 protein: CASSELQGANTYEQYF; CDR3 DNA: TGTGCCAGCAGTGAACTACAGGGCGCCAATACCTACGAGCAGTACTTC
J gene: TRBJ2-4; clone size: -; V gene: TRBV9; D gene: TRBD2; CDR3 protein: CASSSGLAEYF; CDR3 DNA: TGTGCCAGCAGCTCGGGACTAGCGGAGTACTTC
J gene: TRBJ1-5; clone size: few; V gene: TRBV5-1; D gene: -; CDR3 protein: CASSLDGQPNQPQHF; CDR3 DNA: TGCGCCAGCAGCTTGGATGGACAGCCAAATCAGCCCCAGCATTTT
J gene: TRBJ2-2; clone size: -; V gene: TRBV5-1; D gene: -; CDR3 protein: CASSLRSGTLANTGELFF; CDR3 DNA: TGCGCCAGCAGCTTGCGGTCTGGGACCCTCGCGAACACCGGGGAGCTGTTTTTT
J gene: TRBJ2-7; clone size: few; V gene: TRBV21-1; D gene: -; CDR3 protein: CASSKRQGGIYEQYF; CDR3 DNA: TGTGCCAGCAGCAAAAGGCAGGGGGGTATTTACGAGCAGTACTTC
J gene: TRBJ2-5; clone size: -; V gene: TRBV5-5; D gene: TRBD2; CDR3 protein: CASSGSGLAGGGETQYF; CDR3 DNA: TGTGCCAGCAGCGGATCCGGCCTAGCGGGAGGAGGAGAGACCCAGTACTTC
J gene: TRBJ2-1; clone size: few; V gene: TRBV2; D gene: -; CDR3 protein: CASHQASSYNEQFF; CDR3 DNA: TGTGCCAGCCATCAGGCCAGCTCCTACAATGAGCAGTTCTTC